This T cell receptor (beta chain) was observed in a study of blood T cell repertoires in COVID-19. Study-level background: Nucleic acid was either cDNA or gDNA, and it came from T cells, B-cell-depleted T cells, or PBMCs.

Only in-frame clones appear in the TCRdb table, and some are missing; sequencing was by immunoSEQ multiplex PCR. The table includes more than 40,000 clones, approximately 88% detected once. This TCR was sampled from a man aged 45 to 65 with acute or convalescent COVID-19. The material sequenced was peripheral blood.

CDR3 amino acids: CASSPPSGGYEQYF. CDR3 nucleotides: TGTGCCAGCTCACCACCTAGCGGGGGGTACGAGCAGTACTTC. The J gene is TRBJ2-7, the V gene TRBV18; 10 bases are a match to TRBD2. The ends lost 0 bases at V and 4 bases at J; junction bases unmatched: 0. The germline V gene encodes CDR1 KGHSH and CDR2 LQKENI. The CDR3 runs to 14 residues.